Listed below are T cell receptor beta chains from one sample, sequenced in a study of blood T cells in healthy people across ages. One entry per CDR3 protein, called by TCRdb with MiXCR from the 5' RACE reads. The sample lists under 850,000 distinct CDR3 sequences; roughly 40% were seen once. Sequencing was carried out using blood. All receptors come from a man aged 18-30 years in good health. CDR3s include the opening cysteine and the closing phenylalanine or tryptophan. Each record gives: clone size, V gene, J gene, D gene, CDR3 protein, CDR3 DNA. A D gene is named only where the DNA matches it firmly. The size of a clone is reported for some rows only, either as once, few or many, or as a class for expanded clones.

NA,TRBV5-4,TRBJ2-3,NA,CASSWTGLTDTQYF,TGTGCCAGCAGCTGGACGGGGCTCACAGATACGCAGTATTTT
few,TRBV9,TRBJ2-5,NA,CASSVDGRVQETQYF,TGTGCCAGCAGCGTTGATGGAAGGGTCCAAGAGACCCAGTACTTC
NA,TRBV28,TRBJ1-4,NA,CASSAGVYEKLFF,TGTGCCAGCAGTGCGGGGGTTTACGAAAAACTGTTTTTT
NA,TRBV27,TRBJ2-3,NA,CASSFRARGPTDTQYF,TGTGCCAGCAGTTTCAGGGCCAGGGGACCTACAGATACGCAGTATTTT
NA,TRBV29-1,TRBJ2-7,TRBD1,CSVEVDRSGEQYF,TGCAGCGTTGAAGTGGACAGGTCGGGTGAGCAGTACTTC
NA,TRBV20-1,TRBJ2-5,TRBD2,CSAGTFYAPGLAGEAQETQYF,TGCAGTGCTGGCACTTTCTACGCTCCGGGACTAGCGGGAGAGGCACAAGAGACCCAGTACTTC
few,TRBV4-1,TRBJ1-6,TRBD1,CASSQESSDRVGSYNSPLHF,TGCGCCAGCAGCCAAGAGAGTTCGGACAGGGTCGGGTCCTATAATTCACCCCTCCACTTT
NA,TRBV5-5,TRBJ1-2,TRBD1,CASRAGTGPDYGYTF,TGTGCCAGCAGGGCCGGGACAGGCCCCGACTATGGCTACACCTTC
many,TRBV12-5,TRBJ2-1,TRBD1,CASGEGTGENNEQFF,TGTGCTAGTGGAGAAGGGACAGGGGAAAACAATGAGCAGTTCTTC
NA,TRBV7-8,TRBJ2-6,NA,CASSLDPGSGANVLTF,TGTGCCAGCAGCTTAGATCCGGGCTCTGGGGCCAACGTCCTGACTTTC
few,TRBV6-5,TRBJ2-3,NA,CASKLVGVSDTQYF,TGTGCCAGCAAGCTCGTGGGGGTATCAGATACGCAGTATTTT
NA,TRBV4-3,TRBJ2-3,NA,CASSQGSSFVQYF,TGCGCCAGCAGCCAAGGTAGCAGTTTTGTGCAGTATTTT
NA,TRBV5-1,TRBJ2-2,TRBD1,CASSLPRQGSDTGELFF,TGCGCCAGCAGCTTGCCCCGACAGGGTTCGGACACCGGGGAGCTGTTTTTT
few,TRBV7-2,TRBJ2-5,NA,CASSLRGFGIETQYF,TGTGCCAGCAGCTTACGGGGGTTCGGGATAGAGACCCAGTACTTC
few,TRBV20-1,TRBJ1-2,TRBD1,CSAREGAHYGYTF,TGCAGTGCTAGGGAGGGGGCACACTATGGCTACACCTTC
once,TRBV6-6,TRBJ1-1,NA,CASSDGGRSTEAFF,TGTGCCAGCAGTGACGGGGGGCGCAGCACTGAAGCTTTCTTT
NA,TRBV5-1,TRBJ2-1,NA,CASSLGGALYNEPFF,TGCGCCAGCAGCTTGGGGGGAGCACTCTACAATGAGCCGTTCTTC
NA,TRBV29-1,TRBJ2-3,TRBD2,CSVEGGGRVSTDTQYF,TGCAGCGTTGAGGGCGGCGGGAGGGTCAGCACAGATACGCAGTATTTT
few,TRBV5-1,TRBJ2-5,TRBD1,CASSYRQGVRETQYF,TGCGCCAGCAGCTACCGACAGGGAGTTCGAGAGACCCAGTACTTC
few,TRBV5-1,TRBJ2-5,TRBD2,CASSATSGGETQYF,TGCGCCAGCAGCGCCACTAGCGGGGGAGAGACCCAGTACTTC
NA,TRBV24-1,TRBJ2-3,NA,CATSADNAGTQYF,TGTGCCACCAGTGCCGACAACGCTGGTACGCAGTATTTT
NA,TRBV30,TRBJ2-5,NA,CACTKREDETQYF,TGTGCCTGCACTAAAAGGGAGGATGAGACCCAGTACTTC
NA,TRBV29-1,TRBJ2-7,NA,CSVQGHNEQYF,TGCAGCGTACAGGGCCACAATGAGCAGTACTTC
few,TRBV10-3,TRBJ1-1,TRBD1,CAISESDRGDTEAFF,TGTGCCATCAGTGAGTCGGACAGGGGGGACACTGAAGCTTTCTTT
few,TRBV7-2,TRBJ2-2,TRBD1,CASSPIRLTGKNTGELFF,TGTGCCAGCAGCCCTATCCGATTGACAGGGAAGAACACCGGGGAGCTGTTTTTT
few,TRBV25-1,TRBJ1-1,NA,CASSVGFGTEAFF,TGTGCCAGCAGTGTTGGTTTCGGGACTGAAGCTTTCTTT
once,TRBV12-3/TRBV12-4,TRBJ2-3,TRBD1,CASSGTGLRADMQYF,TGTGCCAGCAGTGGGACAGGATTGCGAGCAGATATGCAGTATTTT
NA,TRBV19,TRBJ1-2,NA,CASRELWMDGQFNYGYTF,TGTGCCAGTAGAGAGCTCTGGATGGACGGACAATTTAACTATGGCTACACCTTC
NA,TRBV20-1,TRBJ2-7,TRBD2,CSAPLAGDPYNEQYF,TGCAGTGCTCCGTTAGCGGGGGACCCCTACAATGAGCAGTACTTC
few,TRBV5-1,TRBJ1-1,NA,CASSLHRPNTEAFF,TGCGCCAGCAGCTTGCACAGACCGAACACTGAAGCTTTCTTT
few,TRBV12-3/TRBV12-4,TRBJ2-4,NA,CASSSRIGPVGKNIQYF,TGTGCCAGCAGTTCTAGGATCGGACCAGTAGGCAAAAACATTCAGTACTTC
NA,TRBV9,TRBJ2-3,NA,CVSSVRGLPGDTQYF,TGTGTCAGCAGCGTACGGGGACTCCCGGGAGATACGCAGTATTTT
NA,TRBV7-8,TRBJ1-2,NA,CASSLGAPTRYYGYTF,TGTGCCAGCAGCTTGGGCGCTCCAACGAGGTACTATGGCTACACCTTC
many,TRBV14,TRBJ2-3,NA,CASSQVIPWQSGPDTQYF,TGTGCCAGCAGCCAAGTGATACCCTGGCAGTCCGGCCCAGATACGCAGTATTTT
NA,TRBV27,TRBJ1-1,NA,CASSPWEGGVTEAFF,TGTGCCAGCAGTCCCTGGGAGGGAGGGGTCACTGAAGCTTTCTTT
few,TRBV6-6,TRBJ1-4,NA,CASSTQREKLFF,TGTGCCAGCAGTACCCAGCGCGAAAAACTGTTTTTT
NA,TRBV3-1,TRBJ1-1,NA,CASSQYQDMNTEAFF,TGTGCCAGCAGCCAATACCAGGATATGAACACTGAAGCTTTCTTT
few,TRBV27,TRBJ1-6,NA,CASSLPPTGYNSPLHF,TGTGCCAGCAGCCTCCCCCCTACAGGGTATAATTCACCCCTCCACTTT
NA,TRBV29-1,TRBJ1-1,NA,CSVEEQGNTEAFF,TGCAGCGTTGAAGAACAGGGGAACACTGAAGCTTTCTTT
NA,TRBV5-1,TRBJ2-3,NA,CASSLQGIGPDTQYF,TGCGCCAGCAGCTTACAGGGAATCGGGCCAGATACGCAGTATTTT
NA,TRBV28,TRBJ2-6,NA,CASSLAGRTNVLTF,TGTGCCAGCAGTTTAGCGGGCCGGACCAACGTCCTGACTTTC
few,TRBV12-3/TRBV12-4,TRBJ2-5,TRBD2,CASSPESGGGETQYF,TGTGCCAGCAGTCCTGAGAGCGGGGGGGGTGAGACCCAGTACTTC
few,TRBV20-1,TRBJ1-1,NA,CSARDPVGTRDGTEAFF,TGCAGTGCTAGAGATCCGGTGGGGACACGGGATGGCACTGAAGCTTTCTTT
many,TRBV6-5,TRBJ1-2,NA,CASSRDGIYGYTF,TGTGCCAGCAGCAGAGACGGAATCTATGGCTACACCTTC
NA,TRBV2,TRBJ2-1,TRBD2,CATTELLAGVSNEQFF,TGTGCCACCACCGAGTTGTTAGCGGGAGTGAGCAATGAGCAGTTCTTC
NA,TRBV4-1,TRBJ1-5,NA,CACSHQGRGSNQPQHF,TGCGCCTGCAGCCATCAGGGTCGGGGCAGCAATCAGCCCCAGCATTTT
NA,TRBV6-2/TRBV6-3,TRBJ2-7,TRBD1,CASNPGQGRYEQYF,TGTGCCAGCAATCCGGGACAGGGGAGGTACGAGCAGTACTTC
NA,TRBV28,TRBJ1-4,NA,CASSSPGGEDEKLFF,TGTGCCAGCAGTTCCCCGGGAGGGGAAGACGAAAAACTGTTTTTT
NA,TRBV28,TRBJ1-5,NA,CASSLHRDWGNQPQHF,TGTGCCAGCAGTCTGCACCGGGACTGGGGGAATCAGCCCCAGCATTTT
NA,TRBV14,TRBJ2-5,NA,CASSLGDWKETQYF,TGTGCCAGCAGCCTGGGGGACTGGAAAGAGACCCAGTACTTC
NA,TRBV20-1,TRBJ2-3,TRBD1,CSAPDRGASSTDTQYF,TGCAGTGCACCGGACAGGGGCGCAAGTAGCACAGATACGCAGTATTTT
many,TRBV9,TRBJ2-1,NA,CASSVDREQFF,TGTGCCAGCAGCGTAGATCGTGAGCAGTTCTTC
NA,TRBV10-3,TRBJ2-1,NA,CASSGTSGTLNEQFF,TGTGCCAGCAGTGGGACGAGCGGGACACTCAATGAGCAGTTCTTC